These 18 T cell receptor beta chains were all obtained from the same sample, sequenced in a study of radiotherapy plus CTLA-4 blockade in lung cancer. The table came from immunoSEQ multiplex PCR; TCRdb's copy has only in-frame clones and leaves some out. Among around 120,000 clones listed, about 83% were seen once. This specimen was peripheral blood, taken from a patient treated with radiotherapy plus ipilimumab. The receptor set was obtained from a human donor with non-small cell lung cancer who had a partial response to radiotherapy plus ipilimumab.

This clone was recorded once. This chain connects TRBV5-1 to TRBJ1-1; no firm D call. Trimming removed 0 bases from V and 0 bases from J, with 6 bases in between. The CDR3 consists of 14 residues. Germline assignment: CDR1 SGHRS and CDR2 YFSETQ. CDR3 in DNA: TGCGCCAGCAGCTTGGGACATATGAACACTGAAGCTTTCTTT. Protein sequence: CASSLGHMNTEAFF.

This sequence joins TRBV7-2 and TRBJ2-3, with 9 bases that match TRBD2. This CDR3 spans 15 amino acids. After removal of 3 bases from V and 3 bases from J, the junction contained 4 bases not matched to a gene. CDR1 and CDR2 from the germline V gene are SGHTA and FQGNSA. The CDR3 reads CASSLRLAVTDTQYF. The CDR3 DNA is TGTGCCAGCAGCTTGCGACTAGCGGTAACAGATACGCAGTATTTT.

The rearrangement joins TRBV5-6 to TRBJ2-7; tentatively, D is TRBD2 (5 bases). V was pared by 2 bases and J by 1 base, with 16 bases between. Germline assignment: CDR1 SGHDT and CDR2 YYEEEE. This CDR3 spans 16 amino acids. The CDR3 sequence is CASSLIERRTSYEQYF. In DNA, the CDR3 is TGTGCCAGCAGCTTAATTGAGCGGAGAACGTCCTACGAGCAGTACTTC.

This chain joins TRBV10-3 and TRBJ2-1; tentatively, D is TRBD2 (6 bases). The V and J ends lost 6 bases and 2 bases respectively, with 11 bases between them. Germline V gene lookup returns CDR1 ENHRY and CDR2 SYGVKD. This CDR3 has 14 residues. The CDR3 protein is CAISLASTYNEQFF. The CDR3 region has the DNA TGTGCCATCAGCCTAGCGAGCACCTACAATGAGCAGTTCTTC.

The rearrangement joins TRBV7-2 to TRBJ2-5; D is ambiguous. Germline V gene sequence: CDR1 SGHTA, CDR2 FQGNSA. The CDR3 runs to 11 residues. V lost 5 bases and J lost 3, with 4 bases in between. The CDR3 sequence: CASSPKETQYF. The CDR3 coding sequence is TGTGCCAGCAGCCCTAAAGAGACCCAGTACTTC.

Worth noting for this clone: Its ends do not fully match the called genes, so a read error is possible. J is TRBJ2-5 and V is TRBV7-7; TRBD2 agrees at 8 bases. Germline CDR1 is SSHAT and CDR2 is FNYEAQ (reference sequence). The CDR3 contains 16 residues. CDR3 protein: CASSLGIAGSAETQYF. Here the CDR3 DNA reads TGTGCTAGCAGCTTAGGGATAGCGGGGAGTGCGGAGACCCAGTACTTC.

The chain carries TRBV4-2 and TRBJ2-4; tentatively, D is TRBD2 (5 bases). V shed 0 bases and J shed 3 bases, with 12 bases lying between them. The CDR3 is 16 residues long. Per the germline V gene, CDR1 is LGHNA and CDR2 is YNFKEQ. The CDR3 sequence: CASSQELNGVKNIQYF. The CDR3 DNA reads as TGTGCCAGCAGCCAAGAGCTCAACGGGGTCAAAAACATTCAGTACTTC.

The chain links TRBV29-1 to TRBJ1-5; TRBD1 might be the D (6 bases). Germline-derived CDR1 and CDR2 are SQVTM and ANQGSEA. The CDR3 runs 16 residues. V lost 6 bases to trimming and J lost 0 bases, with 18 bases between them. Written as DNA, the CDR3 is TGCAGCGTCCAAACTGGGGGCGCTTATAGCAATCAGCCCCAGCATTTT. It specifies CSVQTGGAYSNQPQHF.

V is TRBV6-5 and J is TRBJ1-5; 8 nucleotides match TRBD1. The CDR3 covers 13 residues. Germline V gene lookup returns CDR1 MNHEY and CDR2 SVGAGI. V was clipped by 6 bases and J by 3 bases; unmatched bases: 1. CDR3 in DNA: TGTGCCAGCAGGGACAGGGTCAATCAGCCCCAGCATTTT. Amino acid sequence: CASRDRVNQPQHF.

The gene calls are TRBV4-2 and TRBJ2-1; 13 positions agree with TRBD2. Germline-derived CDR1 and CDR2 are LGHNA and YNFKEQ. This CDR3 region has 15 residues. The ends lost 0 bases at V and 9 bases at J; junction bases unmatched: 2. CDR3 residues: CASSQELAGGGEQFF. CDR3 in DNA: TGTGCCAGCAGCCAAGAACTAGCGGGAGGGGGTGAGCAGTTCTTC.

On this clone itself: The same CDR3 can be traced to other DNA sequences in this sample. This sequence joins TRBV5-1 and TRBJ1-1, with 10 nucleotides matching TRBD1. The germline CDR1 and CDR2 sequences are SGHRS and YFSETQ. The trim removed 3 bases at V and 4 bases at J, leaving 3 bases unmatched. CDR3 length equals 14 residues. The CDR3 DNA reads TGCGCCAGCAGCTCAGGACAGGGGGGCACTGAAGCTTTCTTT. Translating gives CASSSGQGGTEAFF.

The CDR3 loop reads CASSDRDRDGYTF. As DNA, the CDR3 is TGCGCCAGCAGCGACCGGGACAGGGATGGCTACACCTTC. The V and J genes are TRBV5-1 and TRBJ1-2; TRBD1 agrees at 9 bases. The CDR3 sequence is 13 residues long. From germline, CDR1 is SGHRS and CDR2 YFSETQ. Losses at the gene ends were 4 bases for V and 6 bases for J; bases not matched to a gene: 4. Filled out from reference TRBV5-1 and TRBJ1-2, the complete variable domain reads KAGVTQTPRYLIKTRGQQVTLSCSPISGHRSVSWYQQTPGQGLQFLFEYFSETQRNKGNFPGRFSGRQFSNSRSEMNVSTLELGDSALYLCASSDRDRDGYTFGSGTRLTVV.

V is TRBV19 and J is TRBJ2-5; 14 bases are a match to TRBD2. The CDR3 consists of 15 residues. CDR1 and CDR2 (germline): LNHDA, SQIVND (reference sequence). The J segment lost 5 bases and the V segment lost 6 bases, leaving 5 bases of the junction unmatched. The CDR3 nucleotides read TGTGCCAGTAGGCGGACTAGCGGGAGGTTGGAGACCCAGTACTTC. Its translation: CASRRTSGRLETQYF.

This clone was counted between two and nine times. The rearrangement links TRBV11-2 to TRBJ1-5; 8 bases agree with TRBD1. CDR3 length: 17 amino acids. Trimming took 5 bases from V and 0 from J; bases not matched to a gene: 9. The germline V gene encodes CDR1 SGHAT and CDR2 FQNNGV. CDR3: CASSGDRGRGSNQPQHF. The CDR3 bases are TGTGCCAGCAGCGGCGACAGGGGCCGAGGTAGCAATCAGCCCCAGCATTTT. Complete variable domain (other parts from reference TRBV11-2 and TRBJ1-5): EAGVAQSPRYKIIEKRQSVAFWCNPISGHATLYWYQQILGQGPKLLIQFQNNGVVDDSQLPKDRFSAERLKGVDSTLKIQPAKLEDSAVYLCASSGDRGRGSNQPQHFGDGTRLSIL.

This clone was picked up a small number of times. The chain carries TRBV7-2 and TRBJ1-2; D is ambiguous. This CDR3 has 14 residues. The ends were cut back, 0 bases at V and 8 bases at J, with 13 bases in the middle. CDR1 is SGHTA and CDR2 is FQGNSA in the germline V gene. CDR3 in DNA: TGTGCCAGCAGCTTAGCGGAGGGTTCACGGGGCTACACCTTC. Translation: CASSLAEGSRGYTF.

CDR3 protein: CASSLKSSGRAYNEQFF. The CDR3, as DNA: TGTGCCAGCAGCTTGAAGTCCAGCGGGAGGGCCTACAATGAGCAGTTCTTC. This chain links TRBV5-4 with TRBJ2-1; 10 bases are a match to TRBD2. V lost 1 base and J lost 2; bases outside the gene matches: 6. CDR1 is SGHNT and CDR2 is YYREEE in the germline V gene (reference sequence). The CDR3 runs 17 residues.

V usage is TRBV27 and J usage is TRBJ2-3; 7 bases align to TRBD1. This CDR3 region has 17 residues. From germline, CDR1 is MNHEY and CDR2 SMNVEV (reference sequence). Germline trimming cut 6 bases from V and 2 bases from J; bases unmatched to any gene: 14. CDR3: CASSPRLGQQNTDTQYF. The DNA of the CDR3 is TGTGCCAGCAGCCCTAGACTGGGACAGCAAAACACAGATACGCAGTATTTT.

The chain has TRBV19 and TRBJ2-1, with a possible D match to TRBD1 (6 bases). The CDR3 is made up of 13 amino acids. The V end was cut by 6 bases, the J end by 8 bases, with 14 bases between. Germline V lookup: CDR1 LNHDA, CDR2 SQIVND (reference sequence). The CDR3 loop is CASSQKQGDEQFF. The CDR3 DNA reads TGTGCCAGTAGCCAAAAACAGGGCGATGAGCAGTTCTTC.